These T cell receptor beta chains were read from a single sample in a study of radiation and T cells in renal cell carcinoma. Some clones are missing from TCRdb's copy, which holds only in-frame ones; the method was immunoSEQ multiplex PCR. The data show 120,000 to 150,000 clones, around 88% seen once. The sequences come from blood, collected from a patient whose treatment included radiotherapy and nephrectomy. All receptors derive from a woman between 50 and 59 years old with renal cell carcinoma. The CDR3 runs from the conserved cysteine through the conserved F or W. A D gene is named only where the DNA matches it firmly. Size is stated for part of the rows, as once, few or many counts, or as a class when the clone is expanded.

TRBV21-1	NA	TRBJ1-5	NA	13	CASSRVIRQPQHF	TGTGCCAGCTCAAGGGTGATCAGGCAGCCCCAGCATTTT
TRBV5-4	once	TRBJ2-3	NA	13	CASSLTGLVTQYF	TGTGCCAGCAGCTTGACAGGGTTGGTTACGCAGTATTTT
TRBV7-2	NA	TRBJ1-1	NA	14	CASSSLGPNTEAFF	TGTGCCAGCAGCTCCCTGGGACCGAACACTGAAGCTTTCTTT
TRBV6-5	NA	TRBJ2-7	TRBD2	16	CASSYRVAGGTYEQYF	TGTGCCAGCAGTTACAGGGTAGCGGGAGGGACCTACGAGCAGTACTTC
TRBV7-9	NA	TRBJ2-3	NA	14	CASSIQRATDTQYF	TGTGCCAGCAGCATACAGCGGGCCACAGATACGCAGTATTTT
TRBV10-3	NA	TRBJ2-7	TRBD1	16	CAISESDRHEGLEQYF	TGTGCCATCAGTGAGTCGGACAGGCACGAAGGTCTCGAGCAGTACTTC
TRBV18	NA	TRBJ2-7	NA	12	CASSPRLGEQYF	TGTGCCAGCTCACCACGTTTGGGCGAGCAGTACTTC
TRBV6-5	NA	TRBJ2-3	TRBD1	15	CASSPGDRRTDTQYF	TGTGCCAGCAGTCCGGGGGACAGGAGAACAGATACGCAGTATTTT
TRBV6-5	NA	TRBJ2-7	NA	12	CASSYSYGEQYF	TGTGCCAGCAGTTACTCGTACGGGGAGCAGTACTTC
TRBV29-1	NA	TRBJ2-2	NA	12	CSVEVAGGELFF	TGCAGCGTTGAAGTGGCAGGCGGGGAGCTGTTTTTT
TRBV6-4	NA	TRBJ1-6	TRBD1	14	CASSRDRDRSPLHF	TGTGCCAGCAGTAGGGACAGGGATCGTTCACCCCTCCACTTT
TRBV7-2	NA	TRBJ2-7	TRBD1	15	CASSPNRGLIIGQYF	TGTGCCAGCAGCCCCAACAGGGGTCTAATTATCGGGCAGTACTTC
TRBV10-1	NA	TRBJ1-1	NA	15	CASSESRGGGTEAFF	TGCGCCAGCAGTGAGTCGCGGGGGGGTGGCACTGAAGCTTTCTTT
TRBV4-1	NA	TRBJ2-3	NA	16	CASSQTFSGGADTQYF	TGCGCCAGCAGCCAAACCTTTTCGGGGGGCGCAGATACGCAGTATTTT
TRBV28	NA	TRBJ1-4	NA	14	CASQTHGKDEKLFF	TGTGCCAGCCAAACCCACGGGAAGGATGAAAAACTGTTTTTT
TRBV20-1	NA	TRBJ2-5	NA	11	CSALKAETQYF	TGCAGTGCCCTAAAGGCGGAGACCCAGTACTTC
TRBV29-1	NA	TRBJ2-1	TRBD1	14	CSMQSGTGGNEQFF	TGCAGCATGCAGTCCGGGACAGGGGGGAATGAGCAGTTCTTC
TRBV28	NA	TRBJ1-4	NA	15	CASSLSSGTNEKLFF	TGTGCCAGCAGTTTATCTTCGGGGACTAATGAAAAACTGTTTTTT
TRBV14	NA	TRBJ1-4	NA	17	CASSQDRVGLTNEKLFF	TGTGCCAGCAGCCAAGATAGGGTCGGACTAACTAATGAAAAACTGTTTTTT
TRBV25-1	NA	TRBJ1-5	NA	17	CASSGGGSRSSNQPQHF	TGTGCCAGCAGTGGAGGGGGGAGCCGGTCAAGCAATCAGCCCCAGCATTTT
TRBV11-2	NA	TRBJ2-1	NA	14	CASSSRGTYNEQFF	TGTGCCAGCAGCAGCAGGGGCACCTACAATGAGCAGTTCTTC
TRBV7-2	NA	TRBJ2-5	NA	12	CASSFGTETQYF	TGTGCCAGCAGCTTCGGTACCGAGACCCAGTACTTC
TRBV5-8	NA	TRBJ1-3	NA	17	CASSSRGGRIAGNTIYF	TGTGCCAGCAGCTCCCGCGGGGGGAGAATCGCTGGAAACACCATATATTTT
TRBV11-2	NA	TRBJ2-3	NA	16	CASSRGARTQADTQYF	TGTGCCAGCAGCCGGGGGGCACGCACGCAGGCAGATACGCAGTATTTT
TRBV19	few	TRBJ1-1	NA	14	CASSQGRVNTEAFF	TGTGCCAGTAGCCAGGGACGGGTGAACACTGAAGCTTTCTTT
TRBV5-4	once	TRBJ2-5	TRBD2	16	CASSKPGTSGQETQYF	TGTGCCAGCAGCAAACCGGGGACTAGCGGCCAAGAGACCCAGTACTTC
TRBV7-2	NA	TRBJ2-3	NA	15	CASSLAMGGADTQYF	TGTGCCAGCAGCTTAGCGATGGGCGGGGCAGATACGCAGTATTTT
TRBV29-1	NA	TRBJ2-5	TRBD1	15	CSVTITGGFQETQYF	TGCAGCGTCACTATTACAGGGGGCTTCCAAGAGACCCAGTACTTC
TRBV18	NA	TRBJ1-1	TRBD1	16	CASSPGTGGTDTEAFF	TGTGCCAGCTCACCAGGGACAGGGGGAACCGACACTGAAGCTTTCTTT
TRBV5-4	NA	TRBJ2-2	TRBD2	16	CASSRGLAGGPEELFF	TGTGCCAGCAGCAGAGGACTAGCGGGGGGTCCAGAGGAGCTGTTTTTT
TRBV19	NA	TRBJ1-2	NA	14	CASSISQGNYGYTF	TGTGCCAGTAGTATAAGTCAGGGCAACTATGGCTACACCTTC